Listed below are T cell receptor beta chains from one sample, sequenced in a study of blood T cell repertoires in COVID-19. Generated by immunoSEQ multiplex PCR, the TCRdb table keeps only in-frame clones and is missing some. The sample lists about 14,000 clones, under 95% occurring once. Sample: peripheral blood. Source of these receptors: a human donor in a cohort sampled during active COVID-19. Both conserved end residues are part of each CDR3. A D gene is named only where the DNA matches it firmly. Some rows have no size entry. The others give once, few or many, or a class for an expanded clone.

TRBJ2-1,NA,TRBV12-3/TRBV12-4,NA,CASRRTDEQFF,TGTGCCAGCAGACGAACGGATGAGCAGTTCTTC
TRBJ2-7,NA,TRBV7-9,NA,CASSLVPREAYF,TGTGCCAGCAGCTTAGTCCCCAGGGAGGCGTACTTC
TRBJ2-7,TRBD1,TRBV5-1,NA,CASSPLTGAYEQYF,TGCGCCAGCAGCCCCCTGACAGGGGCCTACGAGCAGTACTTC
TRBJ2-2,TRBD1,TRBV2,NA,CASSWTGLTGELFF,TGTGCCAGCAGTTGGACAGGCCTCACCGGGGAGCTGTTTTTT
TRBJ2-1,NA,TRBV24-1,once,CATSPGGEQFF,TGTGCCACCAGTCCCGGGGGTGAGCAGTTCTTC
TRBJ2-2,TRBD2,TRBV7-8,once,CASSSEGGGTMNTGELFF,TGTGCCAGCAGCTCGGAGGGCGGGGGGACTATGAACACCGGGGAGCTGTTTTTT
TRBJ1-1,NA,TRBV30,NA,CAWKYGGQWTEAFF,TGTGCCTGGAAGTACGGCGGACAGTGGACTGAAGCTTTCTTT
TRBJ1-1,TRBD1,TRBV18,NA,CASSPGKQGLGTEAFF,TGTGCCAGCTCACCGGGAAAACAGGGGCTGGGCACTGAAGCTTTCTTT
TRBJ2-1,TRBD2,TRBV6-4,NA,CASRGLAGGRNEQFF,TGTGCCAGCCGGGGACTAGCGGGAGGACGCAATGAGCAGTTCTTC
TRBJ1-2,TRBD1,TRBV5-1,NA,CASSGGQVLVDGYTF,TGCGCCAGCAGCGGTGGACAGGTCCTTGTCGATGGCTACACCTTC
TRBJ2-7,TRBD1,TRBV19,NA,CASSRRDRDHEQYF,TGTGCCAGTAGCCGAAGGGACAGGGATCACGAGCAGTACTTC
TRBJ2-1,NA,TRBV18,NA,CASSPPSGIQNNEQFF,TGTGCCAGCTCACCCCCTTCGGGGATACAAAACAATGAGCAGTTCTTC
TRBJ2-3,TRBD2,TRBV27,NA,CASTLAGADTQYF,TGTGCCAGCACGCTAGCGGGGGCAGATACGCAGTATTTT
TRBJ1-1,NA,TRBV6-5,NA,CASSYSIRTVNTEAFF,TGTGCCAGCAGTTACTCGATCCGGACAGTGAACACTGAAGCTTTCTTT
TRBJ1-5,TRBD1,TRBV29-1,NA,CSVGQGLNQPQHF,TGCAGCGTTGGACAGGGGCTTAATCAGCCCCAGCATTTT
TRBJ1-2,NA,TRBV3-1/TRBV3-2,NA,CASSQGAGYGYTF,TGTGCCAGCAGCCAGGGGGCAGGGTATGGCTACACCTTC
TRBJ2-5,TRBD1,TRBV10-2,NA,CASSEWAGGETQYF,TGCGCCAGCAGTGAGTGGGCAGGGGGAGAGACCCAGTACTTC
TRBJ1-1,NA,TRBV19,NA,CASSIARNTEAFF,TGTGCCAGTAGTATAGCCAGGAACACTGAAGCTTTCTTT
TRBJ2-7,NA,TRBV6-1,NA,CASSEEGTSYEQYF,TGTGCCAGCAGTGAGGAGGGAACCTCCTACGAGCAGTACTTC
TRBJ2-7,TRBD2,TRBV10-2,NA,CASSESPSGSYEQYF,TGCGCCAGCAGTGAGTCCCCTAGCGGGAGCTACGAGCAGTACTTC
TRBJ1-6,NA,TRBV9,few,CASSVAGVGNSPLHF,TGTGCCAGCAGCGTAGCAGGGGTCGGTAATTCACCCCTCCACTTT
TRBJ2-3,TRBD1,TRBV19,few,CASSIIGTANTDTQYF,TGTGCCAGTAGTATCATAGGGACAGCTAACACAGATACGCAGTATTTT
TRBJ2-7,NA,TRBV23-1,NA,CASSQSKRSPLSNFF,TGCGCCAGCAGTCAATCAAAGAGGAGTCCCCTGTCAAATTTCTTC
TRBJ2-5,TRBD2,TRBV4-3,NA,CASSQDLQSREPQYF,TGCGCCAGCAGCCAAGATCTTCAGTCGCGGGAGCCCCAGTACTTC
TRBJ1-3,NA,TRBV15,NA,CATSSGQLSGNTIYF,TGTGCCACCAGCAGTGGACAGCTCTCTGGAAACACCATATATTTT
TRBJ1-6,TRBD1,TRBV5-1,once,CASSRTGRQGNSPLHF,TGCGCCAGCAGCCGAACCGGCAGACAGGGGAATTCACCCCTCCACTTT
TRBJ1-1,NA,TRBV9,once,CASSAQGNTEAFF,TGTGCCAGCAGCGCACAGGGGAACACTGAAGCTTTCTTT
TRBJ1-1,NA,TRBV10-3,NA,CATGEIVDTEAFF,TGTGCCACCGGGGAAATAGTTGACACTGAAGCTTTCTTT
TRBJ1-1,NA,TRBV4-3,NA,CASSPHGLNTEAFF,TGCGCCAGCAGCCCCCACGGGTTGAACACTGAAGCTTTCTTT
TRBJ1-5,NA,TRBV9,NA,CASSAGDNQPQHF,TGTGCCAGCAGCGCCGGGGATAATCAGCCCCAGCATTTT
TRBJ2-1,NA,TRBV12-3/TRBV12-4,once,CASSDGTYNEQFF,TGTGCCAGCAGCGACGGGACTTACAATGAGCAGTTCTTC
TRBJ2-7,NA,TRBV6-2/TRBV6-3,NA,CASSYPQGRNEQYF,TGTGCCAGCAGTTACCCACAGGGTCGGAACGAGCAGTACTTC
TRBJ1-5,NA,TRBV7-9,NA,CASSLWMGQYLTNQPQHF,TGTGCCAGCAGCTTATGGATGGGGCAGTACCTGACCAATCAGCCCCAGCATTTT
TRBJ2-1,TRBD2,TRBV28,NA,CASSPPSGGSYNEQFF,TGTGCCAGCAGTCCGCCTAGCGGGGGCTCCTACAATGAGCAGTTCTTC
TRBJ2-6,TRBD1,TRBV27,NA,CASRWTGARSGANVLTF,TGTGCCAGCAGATGGACAGGCGCTCGCTCTGGGGCCAACGTCCTGACTTTC
TRBJ2-6,TRBD1,TRBV7-2,once,CASSFGTGSGANVLTF,TGTGCCAGCAGCTTTGGGACAGGCTCTGGGGCCAACGTCCTGACTTTC
TRBJ2-7,TRBD2,TRBV20-1,NA,CSASPGTSVTYEQYF,TGCAGTGCCAGTCCCGGGACTAGCGTGACCTACGAGCAGTACTTC
TRBJ2-7,NA,TRBV4-1,NA,CASSQDSAGNLYEQYF,TGCGCCAGCAGCCAAGATTCGGCGGGCAACCTCTACGAGCAGTACTTC
TRBJ1-2,NA,TRBV6-1,NA,CASSEGTVPTGYGYTF,TGTGCCAGCAGTGAAGGGACAGTACCGACGGGTTATGGCTACACCTTC
TRBJ2-1,TRBD2,TRBV27,NA,CASRNLAGGYNEQFF,TGTGCCAGCAGGAATCTAGCGGGGGGTTACAATGAGCAGTTCTTC
TRBJ2-5,TRBD2,TRBV7-9,NA,CASSLEWTSLMKTQYF,TGTGCCAGCAGCTTAGAGTGGACTAGCTTAATGAAGACCCAGTACTTC
TRBJ2-7,NA,TRBV5-1,NA,CASSFTAGAGNEQYF,TGCGCCAGCAGCTTTACGGCCGGGGCGGGGAACGAGCAGTACTTC
TRBJ1-5,NA,TRBV2,few,CASSSGRSNQPQHF,TGTGCCAGCAGTTCAGGGCGAAGCAATCAGCCCCAGCATTTT
TRBJ2-2,TRBD1,TRBV29-1,NA,CSAGTGTNTGELFF,TGCAGCGCTGGGACAGGGACGAACACCGGGGAGCTGTTTTTT
TRBJ2-3,NA,TRBV20-1,NA,CSASSSTAGTDTQYF,TGCAGTGCTAGTTCATCGACAGCTGGCACAGATACGCAGTATTTT
TRBJ1-1,NA,TRBV5-6,NA,CASSSFGGTEAFF,TGTGCCAGCAGCTCCTTCGGGGGAACTGAAGCTTTCTTT
TRBJ1-4,TRBD1,TRBV5-1,few,CASSARQGYSSNEKLFF,TGCGCCAGCAGCGCCCGACAGGGGTACTCCTCCAATGAAAAACTGTTTTTT
TRBJ2-7,TRBD1,TRBV27,NA,CASSSQTGGRYEQYF,TGTGCCAGCAGTTCCCAGACAGGGGGTCGCTACGAGCAGTACTTC
TRBJ1-1,TRBD1,TRBV7-2,NA,CASSLESSGGSEAFF,TGTGCCAGCAGCTTAGAATCATCAGGGGGCTCTGAAGCTTTCTTT
TRBJ2-7,TRBD2,TRBV5-4,once,CASSLEASGGGQYF,TGTGCCAGCAGCTTGGAGGCTAGCGGGGGCGGGCAGTACTTC
TRBJ1-4,NA,TRBV5-6,NA,CASSLFGATAGEKLFF,TGTGCCAGCAGCTTGTTTGGAGCGACCGCAGGGGAAAAACTGTTTTTT
TRBJ2-3,NA,TRBV19,NA,CASSIDIGVRDTQYF,TGTGCCAGTAGTATAGATATCGGGGTGAGAGATACGCAGTATTTT
TRBJ1-1,NA,TRBV5-1,once,CASRNQGMNTEAFF,TGCGCCAGCAGGAATCAGGGAATGAACACTGAAGCTTTCTTT